These T cell receptor beta chains were read from a single sample in a study of blood T cell repertoires in COVID-19. TCRdb keeps only in-frame clones here, not all; method: immunoSEQ multiplex PCR. The sample records around 43,000 clones, approximately 80% being singletons. Sequencing was performed on peripheral blood. The receptors come from a man in his sixties or seventies with acute or convalescent COVID-19. Each CDR3 is given with its conserved first and last residue. Fields, in order: V gene, J gene, clone size, D gene, CDR3 protein, CDR3 DNA. A D gene is named only where the DNA matches it firmly. The size field is filled for only some rows; it gives once, few, many or a size class.

TRBV5-6	TRBJ1-4	-	-	CASSRTDNEKLFF	TGTGCCAGCAGCAGAACAGATAACGAAAAACTGTTTTTT
TRBV5-5	TRBJ1-2	-	TRBD1	CASSWDRGPTYGYTF	TGTGCCAGCAGCTGGGACAGGGGGCCCACATATGGCTACACCTTC
TRBV21-1	TRBJ1-2	-	-	CASSQGSLYGYTF	TGTGCCAGCAGCCAAGGGAGTTTATATGGCTACACCTTC
TRBV19	TRBJ1-5	-	TRBD1	CASSGRDRVKRKGNQPQHF	TGTGCCAGTAGTGGAAGGGACAGGGTGAAGAGGAAGGGCAATCAGCCCCAGCATTTT
TRBV7-9	TRBJ1-1	-	-	CASSLGQTNTEAFF	TGTGCCAGCAGCTTAGGACAGACGAACACTGAAGCTTTCTTT
TRBV5-1	TRBJ1-6	-	TRBD1	CASSLGGGTVYNSPLHF	TGCGCCAGCAGCTTAGGAGGGGGCACCGTTTATAATTCACCCCTCCACTTT
TRBV4-3	TRBJ1-4	-	TRBD1	CASSLYRGRGDEKLFF	TGCGCCAGCAGCCTCTACAGGGGGCGTGGAGATGAAAAACTGTTTTTT
TRBV28	TRBJ1-5	-	TRBD1	CASSGGRQPQHF	TGTGCCAGTTCAGGGGGCCGGCAGCCCCAGCATTTT
TRBV4-3	TRBJ1-2	once	-	CASSQVGGGYGYTF	TGCGCCAGCAGCCAGGTGGGAGGGGGCTATGGCTACACCTTC
TRBV5-5	TRBJ2-4	-	-	CASSPQDAKNIQYF	TGTGCCAGCAGCCCACAGGATGCCAAAAACATTCAGTACTTC
TRBV28	TRBJ1-1	-	-	CASSFVLSRAEAFF	TGTGCCAGCAGTTTCGTCCTTTCGAGGGCTGAAGCTTTCTTT
TRBV12-5	TRBJ1-1	-	TRBD1	CASGLGQGREAFF	TGTGCTAGTGGTCTCGGACAGGGCCGGGAAGCTTTCTTT
TRBV18	TRBJ1-1	once	TRBD1	CASSEKTGLNTEAFF	TGTGCCAGCTCCGAAAAGACAGGGTTGAACACTGAAGCTTTCTTT
TRBV4-1	TRBJ2-2	-	TRBD1	CASSQDRGRTGELFF	TGCGCCAGCAGCCAAGACAGGGGGCGTACCGGGGAGCTGTTTTTT
TRBV6-1	TRBJ1-2	once	TRBD1	CASSGLGQGGGIGGYTF	TGTGCCAGCAGTGGACTGGGACAGGGGGGAGGAATAGGTGGCTACACCTTC
TRBV6-2/TRBV6-3	TRBJ1-5	-	-	CASSSTGPQHF	TGTGCCAGCAGTTCCACCGGGCCCCAGCATTTT
TRBV27	TRBJ1-1	-	-	CASSLSLNTEAFF	TGTGCCAGCAGTTTGTCCTTGAACACTGAAGCTTTCTTT
TRBV5-5	TRBJ2-1	-	TRBD1	CASSLEWTGNYNEQFF	TGTGCCAGCAGCTTGGAGTGGACAGGGAATTACAATGAGCAGTTCTTC
TRBV6-5	TRBJ1-1	-	-	CASSPTGLNTEAFF	TGTGCCAGCAGCCCGACAGGTTTGAACACTGAAGCTTTCTTT
TRBV7-2	TRBJ2-3	-	TRBD1	CASSFRDRPNF	TGTGCCAGCAGCTTCCGGGACAGGCCGAATTTT
TRBV6-5	TRBJ1-2	-	-	CASSPGQYGYTF	TGTGCCAGCAGTCCCGGACAGTATGGCTACACCTTC
TRBV19	TRBJ1-1	-	-	CASQFRVGRNTEAFF	TGTGCCAGCCAATTCCGGGTGGGGCGAAACACTGAAGCTTTCTTT
TRBV11-2	TRBJ2-3	-	TRBD1	CASSSPGTGLETDTQYF	TGTGCCAGCAGCTCACCCGGGACAGGGTTAGAAACAGATACGCAGTATTTT
TRBV29-1	TRBJ2-2	-	TRBD1	CSGLRGQLNTGELFF	TGCAGCGGTCTAAGGGGACAGTTGAACACCGGGGAGCTGTTTTTT
TRBV27	TRBJ1-3	-	-	CASRSVDGNTIYF	TGTGCCAGCAGGTCGGTCGATGGAAACACCATATATTTT
TRBV5-1	TRBJ2-3	-	-	CASSLEEAGRDTQYF	TGCGCCAGCAGCTTGGAGGAGGCGGGTAGAGATACGCAGTATTTT
TRBV10-3	TRBJ2-1	-	TRBD2	CAISELAVSYNEQFF	TGTGCCATCAGTGAACTAGCGGTATCCTACAATGAGCAGTTCTTC
TRBV29-1	TRBJ1-2	-	-	CSVVQGTGYGYTF	TGCAGCGTTGTCCAGGGTACTGGCTATGGCTACACCTTC
TRBV5-1	TRBJ2-2	-	-	CASSLTGLGELFF	TGCGCCAGCAGCTTGACAGGGCTGGGGGAGCTGTTTTTT
TRBV19	TRBJ2-1	-	TRBD2	CASSTGLAVGVDEQFF	TGTGCCAGTAGTACGGGGCTAGCGGTCGGGGTGGATGAGCAGTTCTTC
TRBV6-5	TRBJ2-3	-	-	CASSGVGGTDTQYF	TGTGCCAGCAGCGGTGTAGGGGGAACAGATACGCAGTATTTT
TRBV7-2	TRBJ2-2	few	-	CASSLAGGVAGELFF	TGTGCCAGCAGCTTGGCTGGAGGGGTGGCCGGGGAGCTGTTTTTT
TRBV19	TRBJ1-1	-	TRBD1	CASSGLDRGLPEAFF	TGTGCCAGTAGTGGCCTGGACAGGGGCCTGCCTGAAGCTTTCTTT
TRBV15	TRBJ1-5	few	TRBD1	CATSTGGGRQPQHF	TGTGCCACCAGTACAGGGGGGGGGCGTCAGCCCCAGCATTTT
TRBV28	TRBJ1-2	-	TRBD1	CASKKGTGGVYGYTF	TGTGCCAGCAAGAAAGGGACAGGGGGCGTCTATGGCTACACCTTC